What follows are 28 T cell receptor beta chains derived from one specimen sequenced in a study of cytomegalovirus exposure and HLA in healthy donors. PCR used 60 Vbeta primers and 13 Jbeta primers. Profiled with immunoSEQ multiplex PCR; TCRdb holds only in-frame clones, not every one. The table includes about 110,000 clones, roughly 80% detected once. The sequenced material came from PBMCs. Every receptor here comes from a man aged 30 to 39 in good health and CMV-seropositive.

The chain links TRBV2 to TRBJ1-5; D not certain. The CDR3 consists of 13 residues. Germline lookup yields CDR1 SNHLY and CDR2 FYNNEI. V lost 6 bases and J lost 4, with 10 bases in between. CDR3 nucleotides: TGTGCCAGCAGGGCGGAGGCAAATCAGCCCCAGCATTTT. Its translation: CASRAEANQPQHF.

The V call is TRBV5-6, the J call TRBJ2-7; D is undetermined. Per the germline V gene, CDR1 is SGHDT and CDR2 is YYEEEE. This CDR3 has 12 amino acids. The germline V and J ends were trimmed by 1 base and 3 bases, with 5 bases remaining between them. CDR3 sequence (DNA): TGTGCCAGCAGCTTGTTCAACTACGAGCAGTACTTC. Protein: CASSLFNYEQYF.

The chain combines TRBV19 with TRBJ1-5; 8 positions agree with TRBD1. The J segment lost 2 bases and the V segment lost 4 bases, leaving 4 bases of the junction unmatched. The length of the CDR3 is 15 residues. Per the germline V gene, CDR1 is LNHDA and CDR2 is SQIVND (reference sequence). The DNA for the CDR3 is TGTGCCAGTAGTACAGGGGGCTGGGGCAATCAGCCCCAGCATTTT. Amino acids: CASSTGGWGNQPQHF.

The chain couples TRBV5-4 to TRBJ2-1, with 12 bases identical to TRBD2. Trimming cost V 0 bases and J 10 bases; bases outside gene matches: 8. The CDR3 runs 16 residues. Germline V gene data show CDR1 as SGHNT and CDR2 as YYREEE (reference sequence). The CDR3 is CASSLGLAGAQGEQFF. The CDR3 DNA reads as TGTGCCAGCAGCTTGGGACTAGCGGGGGCCCAAGGGGAGCAGTTCTTC.

This chain links TRBV6-5 with TRBJ2-3; tentatively, D is TRBD2 (6 bases). The length of the CDR3 is 13 residues. CDR1 and CDR2 (germline): MNHEY, SVGAGI. V gave up 6 bases and J gave up 10 bases, with 17 bases separating them. The CDR3 protein is CASRTGATRAQYF. The DNA of the CDR3 is TGTGCCAGCAGAACGGGAGCGACCAGGGCGCAGTATTTT.

The genes are TRBV5-1 and TRBJ1-1; 7 nucleotides match TRBD1. The CDR3 runs 14 residues. Germline V gene lookup returns CDR1 SGHRS and CDR2 YFSETQ. V shed 0 bases and J 4 bases; nucleotides not matched to a gene: 3. The CDR3 bases are TGCGCCAGCAGCTTGGCGACAGGGATCACTGAAGCTTTCTTT. Amino acids: CASSLATGITEAFF.

This clone appeared a single time. The chain links TRBV27 to TRBJ2-4; 12 bases agree with TRBD2. Germline-derived CDR1 and CDR2 are MNHEY and SMNVEV (reference sequence). Trimming at V came to 11 bases and at J to 0 bases, leaving 11 bases not matched to a gene. The CDR3 is made up of 17 amino acids. The CDR3 coding sequence is TGTGCCGAGGGGGCTAGCGGGGGGGTACTAGCCAAAAACATTCAGTACTTC. It specifies CAEGASGGVLAKNIQYF.

Details on this clone: Germline and junction disagree at one end, which may indicate a read error. This sequence joins TRBV27 and TRBJ2-6; TRBD1 is a possible D gene (5 bases). The CDR3 contains 15 residues. CDR1 is MNHEY and CDR2 is SMNVEV in the germline V gene (reference sequence). The CDR3 here is CASSLSGSGANGLTF. As DNA, the CDR3 is TGTGCCAGCAGTTTATCAGGGTCTGGGGCCAACGGCCTGACTTTC.

V gene TRBV11-2 combines with J gene TRBJ2-3; TRBD2 might be the D (5 bases). The CDR3 is made up of 14 amino acids. V lost 1 base, J lost 8 bases, and 13 bases lay in between. Germline V lookup: CDR1 SGHAT, CDR2 FQNNGV. As DNA, the CDR3 is TGTGCCAGCAGCTTAGCAACTAGTCTGGTTACGCAGTATTTT. It codes for CASSLATSLVTQYF.

In the case of this clone: One end of the junction is discordant with germline, which a read error may explain. V usage is TRBV7-7 and J usage is TRBJ2-6; D might be TRBD1 (5 bases). Per the germline V gene, CDR1 is SSHAT and CDR2 is FNYEAQ (reference sequence). This CDR3 contains 16 residues. The CDR3 DNA reads as TGTGCCAGCAGCTTAGACCCAGACTCTGGGGCCAACGGCCTGACTTTC. Translated: CASSLDPDSGANGLTF.

The rearrangement joins TRBV5-8 to TRBJ1-5; TRBD1 matches at 8 bases. The CDR3 is 15 residues long. V was pared by 1 base and J by 2 bases, with 2 bases of the junction left unmatched. Germline V gene lookup returns CDR1 SGHTS and CDR2 YDEGEE. As DNA, the CDR3 is TGTGCCAGCAGCTTGAAGGACAGGGGCAATCAGCCCCAGCATTTT. Protein product: CASSLKDRGNQPQHF.

The J gene is TRBJ2-3, the V gene TRBV9; maybe TRBD2 (6 bases). CDR1 is SGDLS, CDR2 YYNGEE, per germline. The CDR3 sequence is 15 residues long. Trimming took off 4 bases at V and 7 bases at J, with 19 bases between the two ends. CDR3 DNA sequence: TGTGCCAGCAGCCTCTTCGGGACTGTTACGAATACGCAGTATTTT. This codes for CASSLFGTVTNTQYF.

The chain recombines TRBV18 with TRBJ1-4, with D tentatively TRBD1 (5 bases). The CDR3 loop spans 14 amino acids. V was trimmed by 4 bases and J by 6 bases, leaving 12 bases between them. Germline assignment: CDR1 KGHSH and CDR2 LQKENI. As DNA, the CDR3 is TGTGCCAGCTCACTCACAGGAATCGATGAAAAACTGTTTTTT. Translating gives CASSLTGIDEKLFF.

The chain links TRBV6-5 to TRBJ2-2; 9 positions match TRBD1. CDR3 length: 15 amino acids. Germline CDR1 is MNHEY and CDR2 is SVGAGI. J gave up 3 bases and V 8 bases, and 7 bases lay outside the gene matches. The CDR3 DNA follows: TGTGCCAGCTCGTGGGACAGGGCCCACACCGGGGAGCTGTTTTTT. Translation: CASSWDRAHTGELFF.

The J gene is TRBJ2-5, the V gene TRBV5-1; 7 nucleotides match TRBD1. CDR3 length: 15 amino acids. CDR1 and CDR2 from the germline V gene are SGHRS and YFSETQ. V dropped 2 bases and J dropped 2; count of bases not matched to a gene: 6. This chain's CDR3 is CASSLGGQAQETQYF. The CDR3 DNA sequence: TGCGCCAGCAGCTTAGGTGGACAGGCTCAAGAGACCCAGTACTTC.

V gene TRBV7-9 combines with J gene TRBJ1-4; no clear D gene. Deletions cut 4 bases from V and 0 bases from J, with 3 bases between. From germline, CDR1 is SEHNR and CDR2 FQNEAQ (reference sequence). The CDR3 is made up of 13 amino acids. As DNA, the CDR3 is TGTGCCAGCAGCTCAACAACTAATGAAAAACTGTTTTTT. It specifies CASSSTTNEKLFF.

V gene TRBV2 combines with J gene TRBJ2-2, with 8 bases lining up with TRBD1. Looked up from germline, CDR1 is SNHLY and CDR2 is FYNNEI. V trimming: 6 bases; J trimming: 0 bases; junction bases outside the gene matches: 3. CDR3 length: 15 residues. DNA for the CDR3: TGTGCCAGCAGGGCGGGACAGGCGAACACCGGGGAGCTGTTTTTT. It translates to CASRAGQANTGELFF.

The gene calls are TRBV5-1 and TRBJ2-1; 15 positions match TRBD2. With V trimmed by 5 bases and J by 0 bases, 15 bases remained unmatched. CDR1 and CDR2 (germline): SGHRS, YFSETQ. There are 21 residues in the CDR3. CDR3 loop: CASRPQVGTSGGWSSYNEQFF. CDR3 coding DNA: TGCGCCAGCAGGCCCCAAGTCGGGACTAGCGGGGGGTGGAGCTCCTACAATGAGCAGTTCTTC.

V gene TRBV4-2 combines with J gene TRBJ2-1; 9 bases fit TRBD2. The CDR3 loop spans 14 amino acids. The germline CDR1 and CDR2 sequences are LGHNA and YNFKEQ. The ends lost 0 bases at V and 14 bases at J; junction bases unmatched: 8. CDR3 residues: CASSQESLAGSEFF. DNA for the CDR3: TGTGCCAGCAGCCAAGAAAGTCTAGCGGGGTCGGAGTTCTTC.

This clone turned up a few times. The rearrangement uses TRBV30 and TRBJ1-6; D gene unclear. Trimming took 1 base from V and 0 from J, leaving 4 bases between them. This CDR3 has 14 amino acids. Per the germline V gene, CDR1 is GTSNPN and CDR2 is SVGIG (reference sequence). The CDR3 reads CAWSANSYNSPLHF. The CDR3 DNA reads TGTGCCTGGAGTGCCAACTCCTATAATTCACCCCTCCACTTT.

This rearrangement joins TRBV10-3 to TRBJ2-3; D is perhaps TRBD1 (6 bases). This CDR3 contains 15 residues. With 6 bases removed from V and 1 base from J, the gap between germline ends came to 14 bases. Germline V gene lookup returns CDR1 ENHRY and CDR2 SYGVKD. CDR3 protein: CAISQGLARTDTQYF. In DNA form, the CDR3 reads TGTGCCATCAGCCAGGGGTTGGCTCGCACAGATACGCAGTATTTT.

With respect to this clone: The sample has other DNA sequences that encode this CDR3 too. V gene TRBV7-3 combines with J gene TRBJ1-1, with D hard to call. V lost 2 bases and J lost 2, with 6 bases in between. CDR1 is SGHTA and CDR2 is FQGTGA in the germline V gene. This CDR3 has 13 amino acids. The CDR3 reads CASSLSVNTEAFF. CDR3 bases: TGTGCCAGCAGCTTATCCGTAAACACTGAAGCTTTCTTT.

Points on this clone: Within the sample, other DNA sequences also encode this same CDR3. J is TRBJ2-2 and V is TRBV6-6; D gene unclear. V lost 3 bases, J lost 8 bases, and 10 bases lay in between. The CDR3 has 13 amino acids. Looked up from germline, CDR1 is MNHNY and CDR2 is SVGAGI (reference sequence). Here the CDR3 DNA reads TGTGCCAGCAGTTATCAGGAAAATGGGGAGCTGTTTTTT. The encoded protein is CASSYQENGELFF.

As concerns this clone: At the DNA level, this CDR3 is encoded by other sequences in the same sample as well. The V call is TRBV5-1, the J call TRBJ2-1, with 7 nucleotides matching TRBD2. The CDR3 runs to 14 residues. V lost 1 base to trimming and J lost 4 bases; unmatched junction nucleotides: 2. From germline, CDR1 is SGHRS and CDR2 YFSETQ. CDR3 loop: CASSLSGGYNEQFF. The DNA of the CDR3 is TGCGCCAGCAGCTTGTCGGGGGGATACAATGAGCAGTTCTTC.

V and J are TRBV11-2 and TRBJ1-4, with D tentatively TRBD1 (6 bases). Germline V CDR1 and CDR2: SGHAT, FQNNGV. V was cut by 5 bases and J by 8 bases, with 18 bases left in between. The CDR3 has 15 residues. This chain's CDR3 is CASSPLGQPTEKLFF. CDR3 nucleotide sequence: TGTGCCAGCAGCCCCTTAGGACAGCCGACGGAAAAACTGTTTTTT.

The genes are TRBV30 and TRBJ1-1, with a weak D call TRBD1 (5 bases). CDR1 is GTSNPN and CDR2 is SVGIG in the germline V gene (reference sequence). The CDR3 is 13 residues long. V was trimmed by 0 bases and J by 2 bases, leaving 7 bases between them. This chain's CDR3 is CAWSVQENTEAFF. CDR3 DNA: TGTGCCTGGAGTGTACAGGAAAACACTGAAGCTTTCTTT.

The chain couples TRBV5-1 to TRBJ1-1; D uncertain. This CDR3 contains 15 residues. Between the trimmed V and J ends, which lost 1 base and 1 base, there was a span of 11 bases. Per germline, CDR1 SGHRS and CDR2 YFSETQ. The CDR3 loop reads CASSLFDMRNTEAFF. The DNA for the CDR3 is TGCGCCAGCAGCTTGTTCGACATGCGGAACACTGAAGCTTTCTTT. The whole variable domain, remainder taken from reference TRBV5-1 and TRBJ1-1, is KAGVTQTPRYLIKTRGQQVTLSCSPISGHRSVSWYQQTPGQGLQFLFEYFSETQRNKGNFPGRFSGRQFSNSRSEMNVSTLELGDSALYLCASSLFDMRNTEAFFGQGTRLTVV.

The chain combines TRBV2 with TRBJ2-2; 11 bases line up with TRBD2. V shed 1 base and J 2 bases; nucleotides not matched to a gene: 3. Germline CDR1 SNHLY, CDR2 FYNNEI. This CDR3 spans 17 amino acids. Here the CDR3 DNA reads TGTGCCAGCAGTGAAGGGCTAGCGGGGGGAAACACCGGGGAGCTGTTTTTT. It is translated as CASSEGLAGGNTGELFF.